This is a list of T cell receptor beta chains from one sample in a study of blood T cell repertoires in COVID-19. TCRdb keeps only in-frame clones here, not all; method: immunoSEQ multiplex PCR. There are 150,000 to 200,000 clones in the sample; more than 85% occur only once, and roughly 2.1% lies in the top ten. Sequencing was performed on peripheral blood. These receptors came from an older woman with COVID-19, enrolled during active disease. Both conserved end residues are part of each CDR3. A D gene is named only where the DNA matches it firmly. Expanded clones are given a class, and other clones once, few, many or no size at all.

size: .
V: TRBV27
D: .
J: TRBJ2-3
DNA: TGTGCCAGCAGTTCGCCTCGGGTGGTCACAGATACGCAGTATTTT
CDR3: CASSSPRVVTDTQYF

size: .
V: TRBV15
D: TRBD1
J: TRBJ1-2
DNA: TGTGCCACCAGCAGAGGTCCCCGACAGGGCACTAACTATGGCTACACCTTC
CDR3: CATSRGPRQGTNYGYTF

size: .
V: TRBV14
D: .
J: TRBJ1-4
DNA: TGTGCCAGCAGCCAAGGCAGGAATGAAAAACTGTTTTTT
CDR3: CASSQGRNEKLFF

size: .
V: TRBV19
D: TRBD2
J: TRBJ2-1
DNA: TGTGCCAGTACCGACCTAGCGGGGGGGTACAATGAGCAGTTCTTC
CDR3: CASTDLAGGYNEQFF

size: .
V: TRBV29-1
D: .
J: TRBJ2-7
DNA: TGCAGCGTCGAAACCCCGGGAGCTTCCTACGAGCAGTACTTC
CDR3: CSVETPGASYEQYF

size: .
V: TRBV18
D: TRBD1
J: TRBJ2-7
DNA: TGTGCCAGCTCGATACAGGGGGCGTTAGTACACGAGCAGTACTTC
CDR3: CASSIQGALVHEQYF

size: .
V: TRBV19
D: .
J: TRBJ1-5
DNA: TGTGCCAGTAGTCAGACATCTAATAGCAATCAGCCCCAGCATTTT
CDR3: CASSQTSNSNQPQHF

size: .
V: TRBV5-1
D: .
J: TRBJ1-2
DNA: TGCGCCAGCAGCCCTAAGGGGAGGGGTCTCGATGGCTACACCTTC
CDR3: CASSPKGRGLDGYTF

size: .
V: TRBV19
D: .
J: TRBJ2-2
DNA: TGTGCCAGTAGTAAGGACTTCTTTGGGGAGCTGTTTTTT
CDR3: CASSKDFFGELFF

size: .
V: TRBV10-3
D: .
J: TRBJ1-1
DNA: TGTGCCATCGGGGGCTCTCAGGGCCCTGAGACTGAAGCTTTCTTT
CDR3: CAIGGSQGPETEAFF

size: .
V: TRBV2
D: .
J: TRBJ1-2
DNA: TGTGCCAGCACCTTCTCTAACTATGGCTACACCTTC
CDR3: CASTFSNYGYTF

size: .
V: TRBV30
D: .
J: TRBJ1-1
DNA: TGTGCCTGGAGTGTATCGGTTGCGAACACTGAAGCTTTCTTT
CDR3: CAWSVSVANTEAFF

size: .
V: TRBV6-6
D: TRBD1
J: TRBJ2-3
DNA: TGTGCCAGCAGTCACGACTTAGACAGGGGGCGAGTAGATACGCAGTATTTT
CDR3: CASSHDLDRGRVDTQYF

size: .
V: TRBV5-1
D: .
J: TRBJ2-5
DNA: TGCGCCAGCAGCTTGGCCGGCGCTTCGGGGCAAGAGACCCAGTACTTC
CDR3: CASSLAGASGQETQYF

size: .
V: TRBV24-1
D: TRBD1
J: TRBJ1-5
DNA: TGTGCCACCAGTGATTCCCCTTCCCCTCAGGGACAGGGGAATAATCAGCCCCAGCATTTT
CDR3: CATSDSPSPQGQGNNQPQHF

size: .
V: TRBV9
D: TRBD2
J: TRBJ2-1
DNA: TGTGCCAGCGGGACTAGCGGGGGGAACTACAATGAGCAGTTCTTC
CDR3: CASGTSGGNYNEQFF

size: .
V: TRBV20-1
D: TRBD1
J: TRBJ1-5
DNA: TGCAGTGCTAGTCCGGACAGGGTACGACAGCCCCAGCATTTT
CDR3: CSASPDRVRQPQHF

size: .
V: TRBV4-3
D: .
J: TRBJ2-3
DNA: TGCGCCAGCAGCCCCAGGGAGGGCACAGATACGCAGTATTTT
CDR3: CASSPREGTDTQYF

size: .
V: TRBV6-5
D: .
J: TRBJ1-2
DNA: TGTGCCAGCAGTTACCTAGACAGGTCCTACTATGGCTACACCTTC
CDR3: CASSYLDRSYYGYTF

size: .
V: TRBV7-2
D: TRBD1
J: TRBJ1-5
DNA: TGTGCCAGCAGCTTAGGACAGGGCTCTAGCAATCAGCCCCAGCATTTT
CDR3: CASSLGQGSSNQPQHF

size: .
V: TRBV29-1
D: .
J: TRBJ2-2
DNA: TGCAGCGCCAAAACTGGGGGGTCCGGGGAGCTGTTTTTT
CDR3: CSAKTGGSGELFF

size: .
V: TRBV6-5
D: TRBD1
J: TRBJ2-7
DNA: TGTGCCAGCCGTCCGGGACAGCGATACGAGCAGTACTTC
CDR3: CASRPGQRYEQYF

size: .
V: TRBV5-6
D: TRBD1
J: TRBJ2-7
DNA: TGTGCCAGCAGCTGGGACAGGCCCTACGAGCAGTACTTC
CDR3: CASSWDRPYEQYF

size: few
V: TRBV19
D: .
J: TRBJ1-2
DNA: TGTGCCAGTAGTACCTTCTATGGCTACACCTTC
CDR3: CASSTFYGYTF

size: .
V: TRBV5-1
D: .
J: TRBJ2-3
DNA: TGCGCCAGCAGCTTCCGGGGGGCGCGATTCACAGATACGCAGTATTTT
CDR3: CASSFRGARFTDTQYF

size: once
V: TRBV6-6
D: .
J: TRBJ1-6
DNA: TGTGCCAGCAGTCCCCCGCTGGCGGACGGGATTAATTCACCCCTCCACTTT
CDR3: CASSPPLADGINSPLHF

size: once
V: TRBV10-3
D: .
J: TRBJ1-2
DNA: TGTGCCATCAGTGAGTCGCGGACAGTTGCAGGGAACTATGGCTACACCTTC
CDR3: CAISESRTVAGNYGYTF